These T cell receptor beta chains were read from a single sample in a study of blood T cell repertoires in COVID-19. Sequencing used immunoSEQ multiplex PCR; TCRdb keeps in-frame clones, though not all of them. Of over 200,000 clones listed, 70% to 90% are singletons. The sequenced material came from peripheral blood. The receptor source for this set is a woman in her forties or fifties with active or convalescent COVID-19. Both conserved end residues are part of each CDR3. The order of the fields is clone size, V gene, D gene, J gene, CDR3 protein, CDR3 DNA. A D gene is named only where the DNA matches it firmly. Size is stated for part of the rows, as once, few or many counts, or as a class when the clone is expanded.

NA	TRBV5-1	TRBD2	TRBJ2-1	CASSLRTSINEQFF	TGCGCCAGCAGCTTGAGGACTAGCATCAATGAGCAGTTCTTC
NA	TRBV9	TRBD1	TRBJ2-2	CASSLREGAPAGELFF	TGTGCCAGCAGCCTAAGAGAGGGGGCGCCGGCCGGGGAGCTGTTTTTT
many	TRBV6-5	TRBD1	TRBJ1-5	CASSYSGGTADQPQHF	TGTGCCAGCAGTTACTCGGGCGGGACAGCCGATCAGCCCCAGCATTTT
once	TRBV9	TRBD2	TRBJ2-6	CASSARRGARLAGVWSGANVLTF	TGTGCCAGCAGCGCCCGACGGGGAGCGAGACTAGCGGGAGTTTGGTCTGGGGCCAACGTCCTGACTTTC
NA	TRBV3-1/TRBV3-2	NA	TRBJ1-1	CASSPQQLNTEAFF	TGTGCCAGCAGCCCTCAACAGCTGAACACTGAAGCTTTCTTT
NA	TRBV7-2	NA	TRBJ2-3	CASSSQGTLGTDTQYF	TGTGCCAGCAGCTCCCAGGGGACCCTAGGCACAGATACGCAGTATTTT
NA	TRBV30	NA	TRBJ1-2	CAWTQRWISGYTF	TGTGCCTGGACCCAGCGGTGGATCTCTGGCTACACCTTC
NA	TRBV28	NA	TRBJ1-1	CASSLLGYEAFF	TGTGCCAGCAGCTTGCTCGGTTATGAAGCTTTCTTT
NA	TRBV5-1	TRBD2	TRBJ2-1	CASSRWTSGTEQFF	TGCGCCAGCAGCCGATGGACTAGCGGGACGGAGCAGTTCTTC
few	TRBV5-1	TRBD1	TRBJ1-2	CASSPGQEVDGYTF	TGCGCCAGCAGCCCGGGACAGGAGGTCGATGGCTACACCTTC
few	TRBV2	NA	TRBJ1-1	CASLSRYTEAFF	TGTGCCAGCCTAAGCCGATACACTGAAGCTTTCTTT
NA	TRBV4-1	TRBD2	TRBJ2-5	CASSQATDLAGVKETQYF	TGCGCCAGCAGCCAAGCGACCGACCTAGCGGGGGTAAAAGAGACCCAGTACTTC
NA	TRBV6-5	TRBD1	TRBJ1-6	CASGDSHNSPLHF	TGTGCCAGTGGGGACAGCCACAATTCACCCCTCCACTTT
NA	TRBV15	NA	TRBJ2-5	CATTPGAQGETQYF	TGTGCCACCACCCCAGGGGCACAGGGAGAGACCCAGTACTTC
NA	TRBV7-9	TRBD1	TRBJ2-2	CASSFRDRDTGELFF	TGTGCCAGCAGCTTCCGGGACAGGGACACCGGGGAGCTGTTTTTT
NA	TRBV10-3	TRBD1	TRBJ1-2	CAISESRTGGGYTF	TGTGCCATCAGTGAGTCCCGGACAGGGGGTGGCTACACCTTC